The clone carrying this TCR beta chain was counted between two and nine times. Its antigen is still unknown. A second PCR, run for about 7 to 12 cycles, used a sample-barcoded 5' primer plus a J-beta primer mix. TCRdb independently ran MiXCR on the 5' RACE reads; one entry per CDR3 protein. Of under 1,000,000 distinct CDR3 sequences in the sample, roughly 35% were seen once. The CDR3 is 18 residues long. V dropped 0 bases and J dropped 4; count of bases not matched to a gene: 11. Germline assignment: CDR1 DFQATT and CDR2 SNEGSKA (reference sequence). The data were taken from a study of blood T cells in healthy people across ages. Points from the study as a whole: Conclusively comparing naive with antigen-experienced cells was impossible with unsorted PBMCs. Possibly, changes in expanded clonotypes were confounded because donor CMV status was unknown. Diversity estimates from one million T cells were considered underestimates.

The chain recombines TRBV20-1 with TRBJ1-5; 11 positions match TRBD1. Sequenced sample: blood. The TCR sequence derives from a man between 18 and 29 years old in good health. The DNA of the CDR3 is TGCAGTGCTAGAGATACAACACCCGGGACAGGGGGGAATCAGCCCCAGCATTTT. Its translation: CSARDTTPGTGGNQPQHF.